This T cell receptor (beta chain) was sequenced in a study of T cell changes during pregnancy in multiple sclerosis. The CDR3 totals 14 residues. CDR1 is SEHNR and CDR2 is FQNEAQ in the germline V gene (reference sequence). V was pared by 11 bases and J by 2 bases, with 17 bases between. This table comes from immunoSEQ multiplex PCR, and its TCRdb copy is limited to in-frame clones, with some not included. The sample yields some 38,000 clones, around 92% seen once. Source: CD8+ T cells from peripheral blood mononuclear cells, taken after pregnancy. The chain recombines TRBV7-9 with TRBJ2-3, with D possibly being TRBD2 (5 bases). This clonotype originated in a female donor with multiple sclerosis, enrolled in a pregnancy study. The CDR3 bases are TGTGCCGGACTCTCAGCCCACACCACAGATACGCAGTATTTT. Its translation is CAGLSAHTTDTQYF.